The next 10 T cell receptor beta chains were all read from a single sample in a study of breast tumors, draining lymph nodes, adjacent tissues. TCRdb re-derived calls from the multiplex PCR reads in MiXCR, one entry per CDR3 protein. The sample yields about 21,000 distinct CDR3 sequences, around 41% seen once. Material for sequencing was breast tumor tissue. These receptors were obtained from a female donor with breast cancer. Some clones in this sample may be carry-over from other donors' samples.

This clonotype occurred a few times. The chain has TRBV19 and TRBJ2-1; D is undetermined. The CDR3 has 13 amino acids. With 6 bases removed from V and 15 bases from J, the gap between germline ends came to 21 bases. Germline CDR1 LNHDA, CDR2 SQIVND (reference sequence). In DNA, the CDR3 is TGTGCCAGTAGGTCCAACAACCTGGGTTTACGGTTCTTC. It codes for CASRSNNLGLRFF.

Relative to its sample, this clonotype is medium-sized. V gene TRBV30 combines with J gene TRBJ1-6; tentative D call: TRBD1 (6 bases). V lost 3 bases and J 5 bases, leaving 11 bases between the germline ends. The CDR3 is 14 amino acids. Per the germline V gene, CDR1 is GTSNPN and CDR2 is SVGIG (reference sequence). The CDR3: CAWRGASNNSPLHF. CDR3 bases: TGTGCCTGGAGGGGGGCGTCGAATAATTCACCCCTCCACTTT.

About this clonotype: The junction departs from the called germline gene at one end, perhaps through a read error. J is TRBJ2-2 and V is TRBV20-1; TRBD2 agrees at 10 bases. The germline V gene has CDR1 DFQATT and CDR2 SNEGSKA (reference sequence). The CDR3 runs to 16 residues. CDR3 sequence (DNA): TGCAGTGCAGGGCTAGCGGGAGCTCGGAACGCCGGGGAGCTGTTTTTT. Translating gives CSAGLAGARNAGELFF.

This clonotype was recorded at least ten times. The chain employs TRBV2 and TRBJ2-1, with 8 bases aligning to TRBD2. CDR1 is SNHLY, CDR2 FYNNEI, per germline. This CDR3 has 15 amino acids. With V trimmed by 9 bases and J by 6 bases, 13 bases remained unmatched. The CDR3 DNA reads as TGTGCCAGTCATTACGAGCCAGCGGGAGTCAATGAGCAGTTCTTC. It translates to CASHYEPAGVNEQFF.

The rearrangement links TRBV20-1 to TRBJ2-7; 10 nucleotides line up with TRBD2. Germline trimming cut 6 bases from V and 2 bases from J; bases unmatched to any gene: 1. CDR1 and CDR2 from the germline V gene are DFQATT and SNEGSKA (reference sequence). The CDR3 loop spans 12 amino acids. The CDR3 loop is CSATSGTYEQYF. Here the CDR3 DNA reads TGCAGTGCAACTAGCGGGACCTACGAGCAGTACTTC.

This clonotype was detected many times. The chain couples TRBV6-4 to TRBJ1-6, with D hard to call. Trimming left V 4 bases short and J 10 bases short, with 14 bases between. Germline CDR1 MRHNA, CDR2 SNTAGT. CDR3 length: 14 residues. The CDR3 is CASSASSATSPLHF. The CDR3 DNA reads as TGTGCCAGCAGTGCCTCCTCAGCAACCTCACCCCTCCACTTT.

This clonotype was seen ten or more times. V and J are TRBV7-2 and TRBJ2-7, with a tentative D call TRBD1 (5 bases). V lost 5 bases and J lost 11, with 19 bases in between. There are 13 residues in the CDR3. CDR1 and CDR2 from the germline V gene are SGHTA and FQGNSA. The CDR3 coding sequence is TGTGCCAGCAGCCCCCAGGACACACCGTCGAAGTACTTC. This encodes CASSPQDTPSKYF.

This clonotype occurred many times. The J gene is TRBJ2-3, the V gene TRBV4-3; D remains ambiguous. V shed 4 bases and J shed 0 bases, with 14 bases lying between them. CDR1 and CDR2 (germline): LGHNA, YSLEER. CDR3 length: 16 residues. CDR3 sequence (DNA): TGCGCCAGCAGCCTGGGTTGGGGTTCCAGCACAGATACGCAGTATTTT. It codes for CASSLGWGSSTDTQYF.

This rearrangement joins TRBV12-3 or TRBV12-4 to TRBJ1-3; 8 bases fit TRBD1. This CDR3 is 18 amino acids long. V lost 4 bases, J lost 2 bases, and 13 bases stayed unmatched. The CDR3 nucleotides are TGTGCCAGCAGTTCATTCCCGTTTGGACAGGGTGCTGGAAACACCATATATTTT. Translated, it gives CASSSFPFGQGAGNTIYF.

The CDR3 DNA reads TGCAGTGCTCTAGCGGGAGGAGATACGCAGTATTTT. Amino acids: CSALAGGDTQYF. V is TRBV20-1 and J is TRBJ2-3; 11 positions match TRBD2. The CDR3 is made up of 12 amino acids. After removal of 5 bases from V and 5 bases from J, the junction contained 0 bases not matched to a gene. CDR1 is DFQATT, CDR2 SNEGSKA, per germline (reference sequence).